These 10 T cell receptor beta chains originate from one sample sequenced in a study of T cell responses to AZD1222 COVID-19 vaccine. The method was immunoSEQ multiplex PCR; TCRdb's version includes in-frame clones alone and lacks a portion of them. The sample records some 120,000 clones, 80% to 90% being singletons. Source: peripheral blood, taken on day 0 of AZD1222 vaccination. These receptor sequences come from an adult in good health.

The genes are TRBV25-1 and TRBJ1-6, with D unclear. Looked up from germline, CDR1 is MGHDK and CDR2 is SYGVNS. The CDR3 is made up of 16 amino acids. Trimming pared 4 bases from V and 2 bases from J, leaving 12 bases between. CDR3 bases: TGTGCCAGCAGTGCAGGCCTCACGACCTATAATTCACCCCTCCACTTT. Its translation is CASSAGLTTYNSPLHF.

The V call is TRBV19, the J call TRBJ1-4; 8 bases match TRBD1. J lost 8 bases, V lost 11 bases, and 7 bases had no gene match. The germline CDR1 and CDR2 sequences are LNHDA and SQIVND (reference sequence). This CDR3 comprises 12 residues. CDR3 in amino acids: CAQDREGEKLFF. The CDR3 coding sequence is TGTGCCCAGGACAGGGAAGGCGAAAAACTGTTTTTT.

Within the sample, this clone is medium-sized. The chain employs TRBV19 and TRBJ1-1; D gene unclear. The CDR3 contains 12 residues. Germline-derived CDR1 and CDR2 are LNHDA and SQIVND (reference sequence). Trimming shortened V by 3 bases and J by 5 bases, and 7 bases separated the two germline ends. Here the CDR3 reads CASSIGWTEAFF. In nucleotides, the CDR3 is TGTGCCAGTAGTATTGGGTGGACTGAAGCTTTCTTT.

A few counts support this clone. The chain carries TRBV3-1 (or the pseudogene TRBV3-2) and TRBJ1-2; no clear D. CDR1 and CDR2 from the germline V gene are LGHDT and YNNKEL (reference sequence). Deletions cut 4 bases from V and 8 bases from J, with 17 bases between. The CDR3 is 14 amino acids. The CDR3 nucleotides are TGTGCCAGCAGCCCTAATGACGGACTGGGAGGCTACACCTTC. Protein sequence: CASSPNDGLGGYTF.

The chain links TRBV19 to TRBJ1-1; the D gene is possibly TRBD1 (5 bases). The germline V and J ends were trimmed by 5 bases and 3 bases, with 16 bases remaining between them. The CDR3 sequence is 15 residues long. The germline CDR1 and CDR2 sequences are LNHDA and SQIVND (reference sequence). The CDR3 reads CASSFKAQEYTEAFF. The CDR3 nucleotides are TGTGCCAGTAGTTTTAAGGCACAGGAGTACACTGAAGCTTTCTTT.

This chain joins TRBV28 and TRBJ2-3, with 14 bases lining up with TRBD2. This CDR3 spans 15 amino acids. J gave up 8 bases and V 7 bases, and 8 bases lay outside the gene matches. Per the germline V gene, CDR1 is MDHEN and CDR2 is SYDVKM. CDR3: CASTRLAGGGPTQYF. DNA of the CDR3: TGTGCCAGCACCCGACTAGCGGGAGGGGGGCCTACGCAGTATTTT. Drawing the rest from reference TRBV28 and TRBJ2-3, the complete variable domain is DVKVTQSSRYLVKRTGEKVFLECVQDMDHENMFWYRQDPGLGLRLIYFSYDVKMKEKGDIPEGYSVSREKKERFSLILESASTNQTSMYLCASTRLAGGGPTQYFGPGTRLTVL.

This chain joins TRBV5-4 and TRBJ1-4; D perhaps matches TRBD1 (5 bases). This CDR3 comprises 15 residues. Germline V gene sequence: CDR1 SGHNT, CDR2 YYREEE (reference sequence). Trimming stripped 0 bases from V and 7 bases from J, with 13 bases between. The chain's CDR3 is CASSLGGRVAEKLFF. CDR3 DNA sequence: TGTGCCAGCAGCTTGGGGGGCAGGGTGGCTGAAAAACTGTTTTTT.

Only a few counts were recorded for this clone. V usage is TRBV9 and J usage is TRBJ2-7; D ambiguous. There are 14 residues in the CDR3. Germline CDR1 reads SGDLS; CDR2 reads YYNGEE. V was cut by 0 bases and J by 0 bases, with 7 bases left in between. The CDR3 sequence: CASSVEESSYEQYF. CDR3 DNA: TGTGCCAGCAGCGTAGAAGAGAGCTCCTACGAGCAGTACTTC.

V and J are TRBV19 and TRBJ1-1, with a possible D match to TRBD1 (5 bases). V was pared by 4 bases and J by 5 bases, with 11 bases between. The CDR3 covers 13 residues. Germline values: CDR1 LNHDA, CDR2 SQIVND (reference sequence). The chain's CDR3 is CASSTAGRTEAFF. The CDR3 bases are TGTGCCAGTAGTACGGCAGGGAGAACTGAAGCTTTCTTT.

V usage is TRBV4-3 and J usage is TRBJ1-2, with D tentatively TRBD1 (6 bases). The CDR3 is 16 amino acids. Trimming removed 0 bases from V and 2 bases from J, with 13 bases in between. Per germline, CDR1 LGHNA and CDR2 YSLEER. CDR3 protein: CASSQDRGRGNYGYTF. CDR3 DNA sequence: TGCGCCAGCAGCCAAGATCGTGGCAGGGGAAACTATGGCTACACCTTC.